The 2 T cell receptor beta chains in this list originate from one sample, sequenced in a study of T cell responses to AZD1222 COVID-19 vaccine (dated by TCRdb to 2020 to 2023). The sample's time point label is to be understood as: baseline before first vaccination. This specimen's treatment or condition label, interpreted: meningococcal conjugate vaccine given as trial control. Receptor amplification or capture employed the immunoSEQ multiplex PCR assay. TCRdb limited this immuneACCESS table to in-frame rearrangements with V and J called. A share of clones is missing; checked studies link under half to unresolved V genes, and the rest is unexplained. The sample data list under 100,000 clones, and around 90% of these were observed just once. The ten largest make up about 7.1% of the sample. Here the sequenced sample was peripheral blood, taken on day 0 of MenACWY control vaccination. These receptors all stem from an adult in good health.

V usage is TRBV5-8 and J usage is TRBJ1-4; D gene uncertain. The V end lost 0 bases, the J end lost 0 bases, and 9 bases lay between the germline ends. This CDR3 has 16 amino acids. The germline CDR1 and CDR2 sequences are SGHTS and YDEGEE. For the CDR3, the DNA is TGTGCCAGCAGCTTGGTGCGGAGTGCAACTAATGAAAAACTGTTTTTT. The encoded protein is CASSLVRSATNEKLFF. Variable domain in full (rest from reference TRBV5-8 and TRBJ1-4): EAGVTQSPTHLIKTRGQQATLRCSPISGHTSVYWYQQALGLGLQFLLWYDEGEERNRGNFPPRFSGRQFPNYSSELNVNALELEDSALYLCASSLVRSATNEKLFFGSGTQLSVL.

The gene calls are TRBV19 and TRBJ1-1; D perhaps matches TRBD1 (6 bases). The length of the CDR3 is 14 residues. In germline, CDR1 is LNHDA, CDR2 SQIVND (reference sequence). The germline V and J ends were trimmed by 8 bases and 3 bases, with 16 bases remaining between them. The DNA of the CDR3 is TGTGCCAGTCTGGGGGGCGCGGGAGACACTGAAGCTTTCTTT. This gives the protein CASLGGAGDTEAFF.